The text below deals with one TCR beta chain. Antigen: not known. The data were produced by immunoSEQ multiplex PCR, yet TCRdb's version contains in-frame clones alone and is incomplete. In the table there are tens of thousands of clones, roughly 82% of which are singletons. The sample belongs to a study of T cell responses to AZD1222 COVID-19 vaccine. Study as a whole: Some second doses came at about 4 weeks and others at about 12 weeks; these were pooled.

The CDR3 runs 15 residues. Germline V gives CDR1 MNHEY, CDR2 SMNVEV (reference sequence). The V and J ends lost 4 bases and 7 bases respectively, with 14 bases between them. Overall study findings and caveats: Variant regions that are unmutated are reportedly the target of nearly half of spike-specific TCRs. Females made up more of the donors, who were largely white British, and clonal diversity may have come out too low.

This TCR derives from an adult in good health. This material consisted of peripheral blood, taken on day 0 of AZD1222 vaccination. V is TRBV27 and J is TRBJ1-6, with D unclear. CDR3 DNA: TGTGCCAGCAGTTCTGACACGCTCGGGAATTCACCCCTCCACTTT. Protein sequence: CASSSDTLGNSPLHF.